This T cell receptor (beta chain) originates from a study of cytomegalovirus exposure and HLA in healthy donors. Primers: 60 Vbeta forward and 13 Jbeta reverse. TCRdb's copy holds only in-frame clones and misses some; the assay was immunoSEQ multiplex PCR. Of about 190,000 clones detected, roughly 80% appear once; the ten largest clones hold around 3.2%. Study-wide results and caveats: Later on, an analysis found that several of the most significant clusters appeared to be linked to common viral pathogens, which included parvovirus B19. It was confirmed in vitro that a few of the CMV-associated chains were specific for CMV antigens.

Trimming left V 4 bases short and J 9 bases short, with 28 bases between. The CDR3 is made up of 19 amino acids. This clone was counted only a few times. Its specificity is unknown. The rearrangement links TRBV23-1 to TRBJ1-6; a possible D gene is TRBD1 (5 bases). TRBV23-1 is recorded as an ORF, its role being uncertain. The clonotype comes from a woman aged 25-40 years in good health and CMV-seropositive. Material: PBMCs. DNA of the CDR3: TGCGCCAGCAGTCCAATCCGAGGAGGTGACAGCGGGAGTGGTTCACCCCTCCACTTT. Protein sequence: CASSPIRGGDSGSGSPLHF.